The 31 T cell receptor beta chains presented below share a single source sample, sequenced in a study of blood T cell repertoires in COVID-19. Only in-frame clones appear in the TCRdb table, and some are missing; sequencing was by immunoSEQ multiplex PCR. Of roughly 290,000 clones in the sample, over 75% were seen once. The sample consisted of peripheral blood. The receptors shown here come from a woman under 40 with COVID-19, enrolled during active disease.

On this clone itself: The identical CDR3 is also encoded by other nucleotide sequences in the sample. The rearrangement joins TRBV6-6 to TRBJ2-5, with D maybe TRBD2 (6 bases). CDR1 is MNHNY, CDR2 SVGAGI, per germline (reference sequence). The CDR3 is made up of 13 amino acids. V lost 5 bases, J lost 7 bases, and 14 bases lay in between. CDR3 coding DNA: TGTGCCAGCAGTCTCGGCGGGGCTGGGACCCAGTACTTC. Translating it yields CASSLGGAGTQYF.

The gene calls are TRBV10-3 and TRBJ2-3, with a tentative D call TRBD2 (6 bases). From germline, CDR1 is ENHRY and CDR2 SYGVKD. The CDR3 has 14 residues. Deletions cut 7 bases from V and 0 bases from J, with 11 bases between. CDR3 protein: CAITPSGSTDTQYF. CDR3 DNA: TGTGCCATCACCCCAAGCGGGAGCACAGATACGCAGTATTTT.

For the CDR3, the DNA is TGTGCCATCAGTGAGTCGACAGGGATTACGATCGGTACAGATACGCAGTATTTT. The encoded protein is CAISESTGITIGTDTQYF. The chain joins TRBV10-3 to TRBJ2-3, with 7 bases identical to TRBD1. This CDR3 is built from 18 residues. The germline V gene has CDR1 ENHRY and CDR2 SYGVKD. V shed 0 bases and J 3 bases; nucleotides not matched to a gene: 12.

The chain employs TRBV6-2 or TRBV6-3 and TRBJ2-3; TRBD1 is a possible D gene (6 bases). The CDR3 is 17 amino acids. The germline V gene has CDR1 MNHEY and CDR2 SVGEGT. V gave up 2 bases and J gave up 3 bases, with 18 bases separating them. The DNA of the CDR3 is TGTGCCAGCAGTTACCCCTTCGGATGGGGGCTTACAGATACGCAGTATTTT. Its translation is CASSYPFGWGLTDTQYF.

The rearrangement uses TRBV9 and TRBJ2-4; TRBD2 matches at 8 bases. The CDR3 totals 14 residues. Germline V gene sequence: CDR1 SGDLS, CDR2 YYNGEE. V lost 4 bases to trimming and J lost 3 bases; unmatched junction nucleotides: 3. This CDR3 reads CASSPGTSKNIQYF. The CDR3 DNA is TGTGCCAGCAGCCCCGGGACTAGCAAAAACATTCAGTACTTC.

The genes are TRBV6-2 or TRBV6-3 and TRBJ1-5; D is undetermined. V dropped 7 bases and J dropped 9 bases, with 16 bases sitting between them. Germline V gene lookup returns CDR1 MNHEY and CDR2 SVGEGT. The CDR3 runs to 13 residues. CDR3 coding DNA: TGTGCCAGCACCCCGGTCGGAGGAGGGCCCCAGCATTTT. This sequence encodes CASTPVGGGPQHF.

The CDR3 bases are TGTGCCAGCAGTAGGACTTACCAGGCTTTCTTT. It is translated as CASSRTYQAFF. V usage is TRBV28 and J usage is TRBJ1-1; D call uncertain. The germline gives CDR1 MDHEN, CDR2 SYDVKM. The germline V and J ends were trimmed by 5 bases and 11 bases, with 12 bases remaining between them. This CDR3 comprises 11 residues.

The chain carries TRBV27 and TRBJ2-1; 7 positions match TRBD2. This CDR3 has 14 residues. Germline loops: CDR1 MNHEY, CDR2 SMNVEV (reference sequence). The ends lost 9 bases at V and 2 bases at J; junction bases unmatched: 7. The CDR3 nucleotides are TGTGCCAGTAAGCGGGGAACAACCTACAATGAGCAGTTCTTC. Its protein is CASKRGTTYNEQFF.

The CDR3 here is CASTPRTGWDSPLHF. The CDR3 DNA is TGTGCCAGCACTCCCCGGACAGGGTGGGATTCACCCCTCCACTTT. The chain combines TRBV6-5 with TRBJ1-6, with 8 bases lining up with TRBD1. This CDR3 contains 15 residues. V shed 7 bases, J shed 8 bases, and the junction held 10 bases outside the gene matches. Germline V lookup: CDR1 MNHEY, CDR2 SVGAGI.

This clone was counted between two and nine times. The CDR3 here is CASSIRWRGGNEQYF. DNA of the CDR3: TGTGCCAGTAGTATCAGATGGAGGGGTGGGAACGAGCAGTACTTC. The genes are TRBV19 and TRBJ2-7, with a possible D match to TRBD2 (6 bases). The CDR3 is 15 residues long. Germline V gene sequence: CDR1 LNHDA, CDR2 SQIVND (reference sequence). Trimming cost V 3 bases and J 5 bases, with 17 bases left between them. The whole variable domain, remainder taken from reference TRBV19 and TRBJ2-7, is DGGITQSPKYLFRKEGQNVTLSCEQNLNHDAMYWYRQDPGQGLRLIYYSQIVNDFQKGDIAEGYSVSREKKESFPLTVTSAQKNPTAFYLCASSIRWRGGNEQYFGPGTRLTVT.

In this sample, this clone turned up once. V usage is TRBV6-4 and J usage is TRBJ2-1; the match to TRBD2 covers 13 bases. The CDR3 is 15 residues long. J was trimmed by 7 bases and V by 6 bases; bases with no gene match: 6. Germline CDR1 and CDR2: MRHNA and SNTAGT. CDR3 sequence (DNA): TGTGCCAGCAGCTGGGGACTAGCGGGATCAAATGAGCAGTTCTTC. This translates into CASSWGLAGSNEQFF.

The V and J genes are TRBV27 and TRBJ2-7; tentative D call: TRBD1 (6 bases). This CDR3 spans 15 amino acids. Trimming took off 6 bases at V and 6 bases at J, with 21 bases between the two ends. Germline V lookup: CDR1 MNHEY, CDR2 SMNVEV (reference sequence). The CDR3 loop reads CASSHLQGLMREQYF. CDR3 nucleotides: TGTGCCAGCAGCCACCTCCAGGGGCTCATGCGCGAGCAGTACTTC.

This CDR3 reads CASSLLGGRGTDTQYF. The CDR3 bases are TGTGCCAGCAGTTTATTGGGCGGGAGAGGCACAGATACGCAGTATTTT. The V call is TRBV28, the J call TRBJ2-3; TRBD2 aligns across 7 bases. Trimming took 1 base from V and 1 from J; bases not matched to a gene: 5. The CDR3 covers 16 residues. Per germline, CDR1 MDHEN and CDR2 SYDVKM.

V is TRBV7-8 and J is TRBJ1-1; D uncertain. The germline V and J ends were trimmed by 4 bases and 4 bases, with 13 bases remaining between them. This CDR3 comprises 14 residues. Germline CDR1 SGHVS, CDR2 FQNEAQ. CDR3 sequence: CASSYPGMSTEAFF. The CDR3 coding sequence is TGTGCCAGCAGCTACCCCGGTATGAGCACTGAAGCTTTCTTT. Combining the CDR3 with reference TRBV7-8 and TRBJ1-1 gives the whole variable domain GAGVSQSPRYKVAKRGQDVALRCDPISGHVSLFWYQQALGQGPEFLTYFQNEAQLDKSGLPSDRFFAERPEGSVSTLKIQRTQQEDSAVYLCASSYPGMSTEAFFGQGTRLTVV.

The rearrangement uses TRBV5-4 and TRBJ2-3; D unclear. Trimming left V 3 bases short and J 6 bases short, with 5 bases between. Germline assignment: CDR1 SGHNT and CDR2 YYREEE (reference sequence). This CDR3 comprises 11 residues. The CDR3 DNA reads TGTGCCAGCAGCTACGGGGATACGCAGTATTTT. Translated, it gives CASSYGDTQYF.

The rearrangement joins TRBV19 to TRBJ2-7; 8 nucleotides agree with TRBD2. Losses at the gene ends were 1 base for V and 5 bases for J; bases not matched to a gene: 7. The germline CDR1 and CDR2 sequences are LNHDA and SQIVND (reference sequence). This CDR3 is 15 amino acids long. CDR3 coding DNA: TGTGCCAGTAGTATAGTGACGGGAGGGTTCCACGAGCAGTACTTC. This encodes CASSIVTGGFHEQYF.

Written as DNA, the CDR3 is TGTGCCTGGAGTACCTCGGGGGGGAGGTCAGCTTTCTTT. Residues: CAWSTSGGRSAFF. The rearrangement joins TRBV30 to TRBJ1-1; D may be TRBD1 (5 bases). This CDR3 contains 13 residues. Looked up from germline, CDR1 is GTSNPN and CDR2 is SVGIG (reference sequence). The ends were cut back, 2 bases at V and 10 bases at J, with 17 bases in the middle. The entire variable domain, with the rest obtained from reference TRBV30 and TRBJ1-1, is as follows: SQTIHQWPATLVQPVGSPLSLECTVEGTSNPNLYWYRQAAGRGLQLLFYSVGIGQISSEVPQNLSASRPQDRQFILSSKKLLLSDSGFYLCAWSTSGGRSAFFGQGTRLTVV.

The genes are TRBV5-1 and TRBJ1-1, with D uncertain. V shed 4 bases and J shed 5 bases, with 12 bases lying between them. CDR1 is SGHRS, CDR2 YFSETQ, per germline. This CDR3 has 13 amino acids. CDR3 sequence: CASSPGIPTEAFF. In DNA form, the CDR3 reads TGCGCCAGCAGCCCGGGAATCCCTACTGAAGCTTTCTTT.

This clone showed up just a few times. The CDR3 DNA reads TGTGCCAGCAGCCGAGGGGGACAGGGGTATGAGACCCAGTACTTC. This sequence encodes CASSRGGQGYETQYF. This chain uses TRBV14 with TRBJ2-5, with TRBD1 identical over 10 bases. The CDR3 spans 15 residues. CDR1 SGHDN and CDR2 FVKESK come from the germline V gene. V lost 4 bases, J lost 5 bases, and 7 bases stayed unmatched.

The chain uses TRBV6-5 and TRBJ2-3; 7 bases align to TRBD2. Trimming cost V 3 bases and J 4 bases; bases outside gene matches: 10. From germline, CDR1 is MNHEY and CDR2 SVGAGI. This CDR3 has 16 residues. CDR3 DNA: TGTGCCAGCAGTTATAGGGCGGGAGTCGTTGCAGATACGCAGTATTTT. Translating it yields CASSYRAGVVADTQYF.

This chain connects TRBV27 to TRBJ1-1; no clear D. Germline CDR1 and CDR2: MNHEY and SMNVEV (reference sequence). The CDR3 has 13 amino acids. Trimming cost V 5 bases and J 8 bases, with 15 bases left between them. The CDR3 DNA follows: TGTGCCAGCAGTGATAACTGGGGAGGGGAAGCTTTCTTT. It yields the protein CASSDNWGGEAFF.

V gene TRBV13 combines with J gene TRBJ2-7; D is perhaps TRBD2 (7 bases). Per the germline V gene, CDR1 is PRHDT and CDR2 is FYEKMQ (reference sequence). This CDR3 region has 14 residues. Trimming removed 4 bases from V and 5 bases from J, with 15 bases in between. CDR3 DNA sequence: TGTGCCAGCAGCTGGGGAGGGGGGGTCCACGAGCAGTACTTC. Amino acids: CASSWGGGVHEQYF.

V is TRBV28 and J is TRBJ1-5; the D is unclear. The V end lost 4 bases, the J end lost 4 bases, and 8 bases lay between the germline ends. The CDR3 extends over 13 amino acids. Germline CDR1 reads MDHEN; CDR2 reads SYDVKM. This CDR3 is CASSSSLNQPQHF. For the CDR3, the DNA is TGTGCCAGCAGTTCCTCCCTGAATCAGCCCCAGCATTTT. Full variable domain (outside the CDR3, taken from reference TRBV28 and TRBJ1-5): DVKVTQSSRYLVKRTGEKVFLECVQDMDHENMFWYRQDPGLGLRLIYFSYDVKMKEKGDIPEGYSVSREKKERFSLILESASTNQTSMYLCASSSSLNQPQHFGDGTRLSIL.

This sequence joins TRBV9 and TRBJ1-5; the D gene is possibly TRBD1 (5 bases). V lost 4 bases and J lost 9, with 11 bases in between. The CDR3 length is 12 residues. The germline CDR1 and CDR2 sequences are SGDLS and YYNGEE. The CDR3 protein is CASSQGGGPQHF. The CDR3 region has the DNA TGTGCCAGCAGCCAGGGTGGTGGGCCCCAGCATTTT. Full variable domain (rest looked up from reference TRBV9 and TRBJ1-5): DSGVTQTPKHLITATGQRVTLRCSPRSGDLSVYWYQQSLDQGLQFLIQYYNGEERAKGNILERFSAQQFPDLHSELNLSSLELGDSALYFCASSQGGGPQHFGDGTRLSIL.

The rearrangement links TRBV5-1 to TRBJ2-3; 14 bases match TRBD2. There are 18 residues in the CDR3. Germline CDR1 reads SGHRS; CDR2 reads YFSETQ. Germline trimming cut 0 bases from V and 0 bases from J; bases unmatched to any gene: 3. CDR3 region: CASSLARLAGGSTDTQYF. The CDR3 DNA reads as TGCGCCAGCAGCTTGGCCAGACTAGCGGGAGGGAGCACAGATACGCAGTATTTT.

The V call is TRBV7-3, the J call TRBJ2-1; no definite D call. Trimming took off 1 base at V and 4 bases at J, with 8 bases between the two ends. Germline CDR1 and CDR2: SGHTA and FQGTGA. This CDR3 region has 14 residues. The DNA for the CDR3 is TGTGCCAGCAGCTTAAACGGGTTATACAATGAGCAGTTCTTC. Protein: CASSLNGLYNEQFF.

This clone appeared a single time. The chain couples TRBV6-1 to TRBJ1-4; D might be TRBD1 (5 bases). The CDR3 sequence is 15 residues long. The germline gives CDR1 MNHNS, CDR2 SASEGT. Trimming removed 0 bases from V and 4 bases from J, with 9 bases in between. The CDR3 nucleotides are TGTGCCAGCAGTGAAGCGCAGGGTGGTAATGAAAAACTGTTTTTT. Translated, it gives CASSEAQGGNEKLFF.

The chain couples TRBV24-1 to TRBJ2-5; 7 bases match TRBD1. Germline V gives CDR1 KGHDR, CDR2 SFDVKD. The V and J ends lost 3 bases and 5 bases, in that order; junction bases with no gene match: 11. This CDR3 contains 16 residues. CDR3 in DNA: TGTGCCACCAGTGATGGAGTGACAGGGTTAATGGAGACCCAGTACTTC. Protein sequence: CATSDGVTGLMETQYF.

V is TRBV12-3 or TRBV12-4 and J is TRBJ1-5; D not resolved. V was shortened by 6 bases and J by 5 bases, with 8 bases between the two germline ends. This CDR3 is 12 amino acids long. CDR3 DNA: TGTGCCAGCAGACTAAATGATCAGCCCCAGCATTTT. Protein sequence: CASRLNDQPQHF.

This rearrangement joins TRBV9 to TRBJ1-3, with 9 bases identical to TRBD1. This CDR3 has 14 residues. V dropped 2 bases and J dropped 9; count of bases not matched to a gene: 6. CDR1 and CDR2 (germline): SGDLS, YYNGEE. The CDR3 bases are TGTGCCAGCAGCGTCGGGACAGGGAAAGGCACCATATATTTT. Encoded protein: CASSVGTGKGTIYF.

This clone was seen just once. One junction end disagrees with the germline gene, perhaps due to a read error. V is TRBV10-3 and J is TRBJ1-2; unclear D gene. CDR3 length: 13 residues. The germline V gene encodes CDR1 ENHRY and CDR2 SYGVKD. The DNA of the CDR3 is TGTGCCATCAATGAGGGCCGACCAGGTGGCTACACCTTC. Translating it yields CAINEGRPGGYTF.